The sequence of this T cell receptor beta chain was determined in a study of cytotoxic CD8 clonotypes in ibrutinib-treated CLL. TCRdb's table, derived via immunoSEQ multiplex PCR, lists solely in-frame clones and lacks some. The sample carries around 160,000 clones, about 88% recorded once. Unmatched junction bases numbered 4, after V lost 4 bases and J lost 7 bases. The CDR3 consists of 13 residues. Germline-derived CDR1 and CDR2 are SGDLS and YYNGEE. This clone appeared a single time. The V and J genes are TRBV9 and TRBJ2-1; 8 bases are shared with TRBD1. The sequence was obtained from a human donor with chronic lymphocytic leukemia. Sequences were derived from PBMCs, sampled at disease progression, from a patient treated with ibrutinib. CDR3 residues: CASSLRGQNEQFF. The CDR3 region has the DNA TGTGCCAGCAGCCTCAGGGGGCAGAATGAGCAGTTCTTC.